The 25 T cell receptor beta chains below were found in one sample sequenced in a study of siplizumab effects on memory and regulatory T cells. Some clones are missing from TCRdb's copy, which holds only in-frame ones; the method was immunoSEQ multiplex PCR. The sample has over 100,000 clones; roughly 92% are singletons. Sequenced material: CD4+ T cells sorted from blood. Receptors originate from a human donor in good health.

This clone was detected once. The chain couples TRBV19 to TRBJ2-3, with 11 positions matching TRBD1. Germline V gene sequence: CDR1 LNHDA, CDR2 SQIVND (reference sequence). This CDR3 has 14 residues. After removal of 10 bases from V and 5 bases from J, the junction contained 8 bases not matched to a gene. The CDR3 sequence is CATLGQGVRDTQYF. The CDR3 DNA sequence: TGTGCCACCCTGGGACAGGGGGTTCGAGATACGCAGTATTTT.

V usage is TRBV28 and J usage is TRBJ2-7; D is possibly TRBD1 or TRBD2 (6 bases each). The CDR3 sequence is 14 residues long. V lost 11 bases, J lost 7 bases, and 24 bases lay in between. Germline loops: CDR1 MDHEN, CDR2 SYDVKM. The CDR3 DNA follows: TGTGCCGTATACGGGGGCCCCTTGGGGGCTGAGCAGTACTTC. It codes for CAVYGGPLGAEQYF. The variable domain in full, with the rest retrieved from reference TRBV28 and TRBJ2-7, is DVKVTQSSRYLVKRTGEKVFLECVQDMDHENMFWYRQDPGLGLRLIYFSYDVKMKEKGDIPEGYSVSREKKERFSLILESASTNQTSMYLCAVYGGPLGAEQYFGPGTRLTVT.

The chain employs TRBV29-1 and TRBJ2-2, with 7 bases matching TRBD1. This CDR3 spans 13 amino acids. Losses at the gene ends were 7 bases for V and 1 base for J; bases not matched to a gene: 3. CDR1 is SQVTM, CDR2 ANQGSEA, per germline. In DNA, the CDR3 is TGCAGCGCGCGGACAGGGAACACCGGGGAGCTGTTTTTT. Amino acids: CSARTGNTGELFF.

The CDR3 loop is CASRENRDPYHEQYF. CDR3 bases: TGTGCCAGCAGGGAGAACAGGGATCCTTACCACGAGCAGTACTTC. This chain uses TRBV2 with TRBJ2-7; maybe TRBD1 (6 bases). CDR1 SNHLY and CDR2 FYNNEI come from the germline V gene. Trimming left V 6 bases short and J 5 bases short, with 20 bases between. The CDR3 sequence is 15 residues long.

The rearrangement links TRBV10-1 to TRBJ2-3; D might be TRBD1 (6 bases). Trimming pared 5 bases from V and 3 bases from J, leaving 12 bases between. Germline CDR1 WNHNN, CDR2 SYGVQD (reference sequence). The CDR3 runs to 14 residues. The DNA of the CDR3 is TGCGCCAGCAGTAGGACAGACGTTACAGATACGCAGTATTTT. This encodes CASSRTDVTDTQYF.

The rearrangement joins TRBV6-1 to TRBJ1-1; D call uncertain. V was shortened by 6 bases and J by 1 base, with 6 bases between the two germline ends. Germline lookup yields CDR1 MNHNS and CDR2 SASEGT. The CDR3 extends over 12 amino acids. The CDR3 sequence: CASRVGNTEAFF. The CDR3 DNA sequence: TGTGCCAGCAGGGTCGGGAACACTGAAGCTTTCTTT.

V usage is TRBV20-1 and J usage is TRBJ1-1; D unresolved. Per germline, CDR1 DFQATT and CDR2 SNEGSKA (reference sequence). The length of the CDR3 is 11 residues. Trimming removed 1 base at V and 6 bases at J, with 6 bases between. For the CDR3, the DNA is TGCAGTGCTAGAGTATGGGCTGAAGCTTTCTTT. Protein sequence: CSARVWAEAFF.

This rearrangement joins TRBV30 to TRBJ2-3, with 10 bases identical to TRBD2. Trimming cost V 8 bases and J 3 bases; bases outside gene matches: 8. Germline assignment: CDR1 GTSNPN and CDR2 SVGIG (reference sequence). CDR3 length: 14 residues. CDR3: CAGRIAGGTDTQYF. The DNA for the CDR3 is TGTGCCGGAAGAATAGCGGGAGGTACAGATACGCAGTATTTT.

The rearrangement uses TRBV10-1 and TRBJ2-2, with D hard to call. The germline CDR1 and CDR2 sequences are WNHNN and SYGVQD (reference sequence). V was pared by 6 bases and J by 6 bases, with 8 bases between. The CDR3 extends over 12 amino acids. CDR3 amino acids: CASSLRPGELFF. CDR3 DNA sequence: TGCGCCAGCAGCCTAAGGCCCGGGGAGCTGTTTTTT.

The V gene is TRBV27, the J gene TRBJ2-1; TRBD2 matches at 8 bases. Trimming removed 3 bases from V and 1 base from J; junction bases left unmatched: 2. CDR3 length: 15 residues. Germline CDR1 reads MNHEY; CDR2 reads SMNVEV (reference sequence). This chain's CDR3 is CASSFSGTSYNEQFF. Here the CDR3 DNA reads TGTGCCAGCAGTTTTAGCGGGACTTCCTACAATGAGCAGTTCTTC.

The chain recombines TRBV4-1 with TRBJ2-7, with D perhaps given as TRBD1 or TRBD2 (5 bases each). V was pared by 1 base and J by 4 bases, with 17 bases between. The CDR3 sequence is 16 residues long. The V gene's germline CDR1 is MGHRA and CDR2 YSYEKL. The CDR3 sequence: CASSQGGSRGGYEQYF. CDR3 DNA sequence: TGCGCCAGCAGCCAAGGGGGGTCGAGAGGTGGTTACGAGCAGTACTTC.

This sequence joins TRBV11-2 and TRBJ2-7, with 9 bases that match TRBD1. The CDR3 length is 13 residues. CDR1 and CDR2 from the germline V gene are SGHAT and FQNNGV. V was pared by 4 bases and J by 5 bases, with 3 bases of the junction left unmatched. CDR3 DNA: TGTGCCAGCAGCTCTCGGGACAGGGACGAGCAGTACTTC. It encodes CASSSRDRDEQYF.

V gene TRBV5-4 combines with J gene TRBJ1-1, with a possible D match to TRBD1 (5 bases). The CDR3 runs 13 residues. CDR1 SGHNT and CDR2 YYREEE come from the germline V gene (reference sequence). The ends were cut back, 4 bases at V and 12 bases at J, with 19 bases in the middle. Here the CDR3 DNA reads TGTGCCAGCAGCCCCCCCAGGGAAACGGTGACTTTCTTT. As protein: CASSPPRETVTFF.

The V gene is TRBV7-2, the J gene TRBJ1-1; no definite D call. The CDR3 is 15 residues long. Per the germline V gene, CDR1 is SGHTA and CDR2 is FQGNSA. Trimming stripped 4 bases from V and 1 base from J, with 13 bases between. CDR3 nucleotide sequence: TGTGCCAGCAGCTCGACCTGGACCGCGAACACTGAAGCTTTCTTT. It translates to CASSSTWTANTEAFF.

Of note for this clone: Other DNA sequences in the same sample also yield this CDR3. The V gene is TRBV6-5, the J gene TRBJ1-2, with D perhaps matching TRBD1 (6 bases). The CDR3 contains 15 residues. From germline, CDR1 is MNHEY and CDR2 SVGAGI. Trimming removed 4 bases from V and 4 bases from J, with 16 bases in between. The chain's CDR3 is CASSSTRTATYGYTF. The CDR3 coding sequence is TGTGCCAGCAGTTCTACACGGACAGCCACCTATGGCTACACCTTC.

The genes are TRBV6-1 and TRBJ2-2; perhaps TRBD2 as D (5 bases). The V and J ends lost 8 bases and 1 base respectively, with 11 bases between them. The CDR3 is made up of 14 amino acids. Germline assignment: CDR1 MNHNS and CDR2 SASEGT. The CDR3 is CASLERRNTGELFF. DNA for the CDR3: TGTGCCAGCCTGGAGCGGAGGAACACCGGGGAGCTGTTTTTT.

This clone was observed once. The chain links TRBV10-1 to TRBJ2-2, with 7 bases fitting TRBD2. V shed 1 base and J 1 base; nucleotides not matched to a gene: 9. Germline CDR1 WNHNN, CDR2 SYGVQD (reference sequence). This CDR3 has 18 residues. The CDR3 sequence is CASSELGIAGLNTGELFF. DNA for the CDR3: TGCGCCAGCAGTGAGTTGGGGATAGCGGGCTTGAACACCGGGGAGCTGTTTTTT.

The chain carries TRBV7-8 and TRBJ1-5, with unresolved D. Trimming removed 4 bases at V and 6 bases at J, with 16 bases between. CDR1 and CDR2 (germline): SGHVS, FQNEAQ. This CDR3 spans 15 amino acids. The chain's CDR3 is CASSWPRGLFQPQHF. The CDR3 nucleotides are TGTGCCAGCAGCTGGCCCCGGGGTTTATTTCAGCCCCAGCATTTT. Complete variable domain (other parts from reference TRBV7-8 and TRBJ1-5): GAGVSQSPRYKVAKRGQDVALRCDPISGHVSLFWYQQALGQGPEFLTYFQNEAQLDKSGLPSDRFFAERPEGSVSTLKIQRTQQEDSAVYLCASSWPRGLFQPQHFGDGTRLSIL.

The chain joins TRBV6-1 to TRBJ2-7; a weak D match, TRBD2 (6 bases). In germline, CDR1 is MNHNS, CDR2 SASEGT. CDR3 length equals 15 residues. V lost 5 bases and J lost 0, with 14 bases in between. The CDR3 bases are TGTGCCAGCAGTTGGGTAGCGGAGCACTCCTACGAGCAGTACTTC. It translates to CASSWVAEHSYEQYF.

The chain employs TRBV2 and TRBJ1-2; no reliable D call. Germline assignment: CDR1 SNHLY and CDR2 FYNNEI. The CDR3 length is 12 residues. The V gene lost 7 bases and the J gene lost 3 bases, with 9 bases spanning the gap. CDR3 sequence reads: CASKEVYYGYTF. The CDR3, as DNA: TGTGCCAGCAAGGAGGTTTACTATGGCTACACCTTC. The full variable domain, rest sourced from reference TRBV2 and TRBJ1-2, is EPEVTQTPSHQVTQMGQEVILRCVPISNHLYFYWYRQILGQKVEFLVSFYNNEISEKSEIFDDQFSVERPDGSNFTLKIRSTKLEDSAMYFCASKEVYYGYTFGSGTRLTVV.

Here the CDR3 reads CASSIKGRTGLGYTF. In nucleotides, the CDR3 is TGTGCCAGCAGTATTAAGGGGAGGACAGGTCTCGGCTACACCTTC. The chain joins TRBV2 to TRBJ1-2, with TRBD1 identical over 7 bases. Germline V CDR1 and CDR2: SNHLY, FYNNEI. Trimming cost V 5 bases and J 8 bases; bases outside gene matches: 14. The CDR3 loop spans 15 amino acids.

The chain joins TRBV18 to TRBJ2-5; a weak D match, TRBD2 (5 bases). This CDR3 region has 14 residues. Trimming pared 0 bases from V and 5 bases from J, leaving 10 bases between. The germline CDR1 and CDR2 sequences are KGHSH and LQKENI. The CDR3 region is CASSPPAREETQYF. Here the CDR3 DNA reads TGTGCCAGCTCACCACCGGCTAGGGAGGAGACCCAGTACTTC.

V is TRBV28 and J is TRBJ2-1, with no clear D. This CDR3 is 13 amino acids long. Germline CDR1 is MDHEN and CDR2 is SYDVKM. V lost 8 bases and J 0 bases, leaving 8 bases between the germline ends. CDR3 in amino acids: CASVRSSYNEQFF. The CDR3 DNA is TGTGCCAGCGTTCGGAGCTCCTACAATGAGCAGTTCTTC.

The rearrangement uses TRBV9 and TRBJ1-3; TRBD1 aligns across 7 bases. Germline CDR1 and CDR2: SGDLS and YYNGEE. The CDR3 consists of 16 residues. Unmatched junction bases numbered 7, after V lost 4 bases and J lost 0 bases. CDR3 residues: CASSKNRGVSGNTIYF. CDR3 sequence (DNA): TGTGCCAGCAGCAAGAACAGGGGAGTCTCTGGAAACACCATATATTTT.

CDR3 in amino acids: CASSLTHSGANVLTF. In nucleotides, the CDR3 is TGTGCCAGCAGTCTCACCCACTCTGGGGCCAACGTCCTGACTTTC. The chain recombines TRBV27 with TRBJ2-6, with no clear D. The CDR3 spans 15 residues. Per germline, CDR1 MNHEY and CDR2 SMNVEV (reference sequence). With 5 bases removed from V and 0 bases from J, the gap between germline ends came to 8 bases.